This T cell receptor (beta chain) originates from a study of blood T cell repertoires in COVID-19. CDR3 length equals 13 residues. The V and J ends lost 4 bases and 8 bases, in that order; junction bases with no gene match: 7. The germline V gene has CDR1 SGHAT and CDR2 FQNNGV. Assay used: immunoSEQ multiplex PCR; TCRdb lists only in-frame clones, some missing. This repertoire shows a few hundred thousand clones, more than 85% found once; its top ten account for 0.86%. Assignments of participants to cohorts depended upon their own reported clinical history. The chain couples TRBV11-2 to TRBJ1-2; TRBD1 matches at 7 bases. The sequenced sample was PBMCs or T cells enriched from blood (not recorded which). This sequence was found in a woman aged 35 to 49 who had been exposed to COVID-19. The CDR3 loop reads CASSSNRDRGYTF. For the CDR3, the DNA is TGTGCCAGCAGCTCGAATCGGGACAGAGGCTACACCTTC.